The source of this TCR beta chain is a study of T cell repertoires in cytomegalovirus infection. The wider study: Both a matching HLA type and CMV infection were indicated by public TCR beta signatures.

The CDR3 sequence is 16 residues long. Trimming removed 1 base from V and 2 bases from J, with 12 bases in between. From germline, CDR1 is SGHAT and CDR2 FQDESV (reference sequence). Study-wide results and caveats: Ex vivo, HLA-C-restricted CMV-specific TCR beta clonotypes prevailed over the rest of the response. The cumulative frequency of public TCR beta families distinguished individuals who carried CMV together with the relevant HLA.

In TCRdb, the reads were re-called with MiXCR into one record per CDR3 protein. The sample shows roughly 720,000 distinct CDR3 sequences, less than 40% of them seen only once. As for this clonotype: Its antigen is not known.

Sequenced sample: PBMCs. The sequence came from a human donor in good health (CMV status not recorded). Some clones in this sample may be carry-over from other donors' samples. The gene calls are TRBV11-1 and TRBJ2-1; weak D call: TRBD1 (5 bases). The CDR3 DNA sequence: TGTGCCAGCAGCTTAGGTCAGGGTTACGCCTACAATGAGCAGTTCTTC. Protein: CASSLGQGYAYNEQFF.